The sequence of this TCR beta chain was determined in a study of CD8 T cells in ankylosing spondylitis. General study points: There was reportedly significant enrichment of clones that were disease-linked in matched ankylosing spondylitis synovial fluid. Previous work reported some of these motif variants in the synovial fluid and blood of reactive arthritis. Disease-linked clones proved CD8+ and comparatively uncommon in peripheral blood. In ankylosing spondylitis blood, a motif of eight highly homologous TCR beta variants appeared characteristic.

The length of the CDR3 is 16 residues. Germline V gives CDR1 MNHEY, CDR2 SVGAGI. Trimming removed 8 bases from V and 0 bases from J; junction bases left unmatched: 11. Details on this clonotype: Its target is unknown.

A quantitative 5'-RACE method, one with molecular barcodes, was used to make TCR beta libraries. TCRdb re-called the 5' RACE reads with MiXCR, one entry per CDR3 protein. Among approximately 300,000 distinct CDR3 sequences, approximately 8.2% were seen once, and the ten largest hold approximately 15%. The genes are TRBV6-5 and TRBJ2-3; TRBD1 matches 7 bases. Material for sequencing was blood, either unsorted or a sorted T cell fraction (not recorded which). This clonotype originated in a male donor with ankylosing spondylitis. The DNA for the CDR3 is TGTGCCAGCCGCTACTGGGACAGAAGTAGCACAGATACGCAGTATTTT. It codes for CASRYWDRSSTDTQYF.